This TCR beta chain is drawn from a study of T cell responses to AZD1222 COVID-19 vaccine. The study, taken as a whole, reports: Reportedly, nearly half the spike-specific TCRs target unmutated variant regions.

Measured with immunoSEQ multiplex PCR; TCRdb has only the in-frame clones, and not every one. The table has 130,000 or so clones, approximately 90% seen once. The sample holds a few counts of this clone. Its cognate antigen is unknown. The material was peripheral blood, obtained 28 days after the second AZD1222 dose. The sequence came from an adult who received the AZD1222 COVID-19 vaccine.

DNA of the CDR3: TGTGCCAGTAGTACATCCGAAGGGAAACTGTTTTTT. It is translated as CASSTSEGKLFF. The chain joins TRBV19 to TRBJ1-4; D gene uncertain. Trimming pared 4 bases from V and 11 bases from J, leaving 11 bases between. The germline V gene has CDR1 LNHDA and CDR2 SQIVND (reference sequence). This CDR3 is 12 amino acids long.